Below, one TCR beta chain is given with its context. Under the authors' procedure: Researchers report that nucleated cell counts were estimated from reference gene primer amplification. Sequencing was performed with immunoSEQ multiplex PCR; in TCRdb, only in-frame clones are kept and a portion is missing. That table is the source of V, J and clone size, and D and trimming were worked out from the DNA. Of 200,000 to 250,000 clones in the sample, 84% were seen once. This entry comes from a study of blood T cell repertoires in COVID-19. Across the study: Acute-phase and convalescent COVID-19 samples originated in the United States, Italy and Spain. T cells, B-cell-depleted T cells, or PBMCs provided the cDNA or gDNA that served as material.

V lost 8 bases and J lost 2; bases outside the gene matches: 15. CDR3 length: 17 amino acids. CDR1 and CDR2 from the germline V gene are KGHSH and LQKENI. The chain couples TRBV18 to TRBJ2-3, with 8 bases that match TRBD2. The sequenced sample was peripheral blood. The origin of this receptor is a man aged 45 to 65 with active or convalescent COVID-19. CDR3: CASTRGVGGGFTDTQYF. CDR3 nucleotide sequence: TGTGCCAGCACCCGGGGAGTCGGCGGGGGGTTCACAGATACGCAGTATTTT.